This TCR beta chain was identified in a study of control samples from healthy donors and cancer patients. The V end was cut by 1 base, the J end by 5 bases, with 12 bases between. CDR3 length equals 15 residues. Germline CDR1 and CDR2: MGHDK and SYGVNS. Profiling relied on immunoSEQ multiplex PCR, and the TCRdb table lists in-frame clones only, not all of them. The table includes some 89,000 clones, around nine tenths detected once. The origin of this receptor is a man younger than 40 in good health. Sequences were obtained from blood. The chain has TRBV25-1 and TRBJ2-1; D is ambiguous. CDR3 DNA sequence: TGTGCCAGCAGTGAATCGGCCGGGTGGGACAATGAGCAGTTCTTC. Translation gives CASSESAGWDNEQFF.